The clone carrying this TCR beta chain occurred many times. What it binds is unknown. The sample comes from a study of spatial heterogeneity in lung cancer. The library protocol tagged each TCR cDNA with a unique molecular identifier. TCRdb analysed the 5' RACE reads with MiXCR anew, one entry per CDR3 protein. This sample has around 7,500 distinct CDR3 sequences, with 3% to 3.5% found just once. V lost 7 bases, J lost 4 bases, and 4 bases stayed unmatched. This CDR3 has 14 residues. Germline CDR1 and CDR2: SQVTM and ANQGSEA. Time point specified: sample taken at primary tumor resection. Researchers sequenced whole RNA taken from tumor, nontumor lung or frozen PBMC without sorting. The study's findings and limits: It was found that expanded intratumoral alpha and beta TCR counts tracked tumor mutation counts.

This TCR came from a male donor with early-stage non-small cell lung cancer. The starting material was lung tumor tissue, obtained at surgery. The chain links TRBV29-1 to TRBJ2-1; 13 bases are a match to TRBD2. As DNA, the CDR3 is TGCAGCGACGCGGGACTAGCGGGATACAATGAGCAGTTCTTC. Its protein is CSDAGLAGYNEQFF.